These 18 T cell receptor beta chains were sequenced from one sample in a study of CD8 T cells in ankylosing spondylitis. Study outcomes and limitations: Characteristic of ankylosing spondylitis blood, it appeared, was a TCR beta motif comprising fewer than 10 highly homologous variants.

TCRdb fed the 5' RACE reads into MiXCR, producing one record per CDR3 protein. The sample lists roughly 450,000 distinct CDR3 sequences; roughly 26% were seen once. No antigen is known for these receptors. The specimen was blood, either unsorted or a sorted T cell fraction (not recorded which). The receptors come from a male donor with ankylosing spondylitis.

The sample holds a few counts of this clonotype. The chain recombines TRBV2 with TRBJ2-5; the match to TRBD2 covers 14 bases. V lost 7 bases, J lost 5 bases, and 12 bases stayed unmatched. This CDR3 region has 17 residues. Germline CDR1 reads SNHLY; CDR2 reads FYNNEI. The CDR3 region has the DNA TGTGCCAGCAAGGGACTAGCGGGAGAACCTACGTGGGAGACCCAGTACTTC. Its protein product is CASKGLAGEPTWETQYF.

The DNA for the CDR3 is TGCGCCAGCAGCTTGGAGGCAGCGGAGGACACTGAAGCTTTCTTT. It translates to CASSLEAAEDTEAFF. The chain joins TRBV5-1 to TRBJ1-1; unclear D gene. The germline V gene encodes CDR1 SGHRS and CDR2 YFSETQ. The CDR3 runs to 15 residues. The V end lost 0 bases, the J end lost 3 bases, and 12 bases lay between the germline ends.

The chain is built from TRBV29-1 and TRBJ2-2; unclear D gene. Trimming removed 6 bases at V and 5 bases at J, with 10 bases between. Germline CDR1 SQVTM, CDR2 ANQGSEA. The CDR3 runs to 12 residues. The CDR3 DNA is TGCAGCGTCGGAAGTTGGACCGGGGAGCTGTTTTTT. Encoded protein: CSVGSWTGELFF.

V and J are TRBV7-9 and TRBJ2-1; 11 bases agree with TRBD2. CDR3 length equals 16 residues. Looked up from germline, CDR1 is SEHNR and CDR2 is FQNEAQ (reference sequence). Trimming took 7 bases from V and 4 from J; bases not matched to a gene: 9. CDR3: CASTALGTSGYNEQFF. DNA for the CDR3: TGTGCCAGCACCGCCTTAGGGACTAGCGGTTACAATGAGCAGTTCTTC.

This clonotype turned up a few times. The V gene is TRBV6-1, the J gene TRBJ1-5, with D possibly TRBD1 on 5 matching bases. The CDR3 spans 13 residues. The germline gives CDR1 MNHNS, CDR2 SASEGT. V lost 6 bases to trimming and J lost 9 bases, with 15 bases between them. CDR3 nucleotide sequence: TGTGCCAGCAGGGAGACAGCTACGCGGCCCCAGCATTTT. It is translated as CASRETATRPQHF.

This clonotype came up a few times. J is TRBJ2-7 and V is TRBV29-1, with D possibly matching TRBD2 (5 bases). Germline V gives CDR1 SQVTM, CDR2 ANQGSEA. V shed 4 bases and J shed 3 bases, with 10 bases lying between them. The CDR3 is made up of 12 amino acids. The CDR3 DNA reads TGCAGCGTTGGAGGGCAGCTCTACGAGCAGTACGTC. Encoded protein: CSVGGQLYEQYV.

The chain couples TRBV5-8 to TRBJ2-1, with D perhaps TRBD2 (5 bases). The V gene's germline CDR1 is SGHTS and CDR2 YDEGEE. Trimming removed 3 bases at V and 5 bases at J, with 15 bases between. The CDR3 consists of 15 residues. This CDR3 reads CASSSVSGVDNEQFF. CDR3 in DNA: TGTGCCAGCAGCTCAGTATCCGGGGTGGACAATGAGCAGTTCTTC.

There are a few counts of this clonotype. The chain uses TRBV27 and TRBJ2-2; TRBD1 matches 9 bases. Germline V lookup: CDR1 MNHEY, CDR2 SMNVEV (reference sequence). V shed 4 bases, J shed 4 bases, and the junction held 7 bases outside the gene matches. The CDR3 loop spans 16 amino acids. CDR3 bases: TGTGCCAGCAGTTCTTGGGGGGACAGGGCCACCGGGGAGCTGTTTTTT. Translated: CASSSWGDRATGELFF.

This clonotype appeared a few times. The chain links TRBV24-1 to TRBJ2-1; a possible D gene is TRBD1 (6 bases). The CDR3 totals 16 residues. The V end lost 5 bases, the J end lost 5 bases, and 18 bases lay between the germline ends. The germline gives CDR1 KGHDR, CDR2 SFDVKD. The CDR3: CATSALGQEGHNEQFF. The CDR3 DNA reads as TGTGCCACCAGTGCCCTGGGACAAGAAGGTCACAATGAGCAGTTCTTC.

This clonotype has ten or more counts. The gene calls are TRBV3-1 and TRBJ1-4, with 7 positions matching TRBD1. V trimming: 4 bases; J trimming: 3 bases; junction bases outside the gene matches: 2. The CDR3 loop spans 14 amino acids. Per germline, CDR1 LGHDT and CDR2 YNNKEL (reference sequence). The CDR3 protein is CASSPGQPNEKLFF. The CDR3 DNA reads TGTGCCAGCAGCCCGGGACAGCCTAATGAAAAACTGTTTTTT.

The gene calls are TRBV19 and TRBJ2-1; 13 positions match TRBD2. J lost 8 bases, V lost 6 bases, and 7 bases had no gene match. The CDR3 consists of 15 residues. Germline V gives CDR1 LNHDA, CDR2 SQIVND (reference sequence). The DNA of the CDR3 is TGTGCCAGTAGGGCGGCCGGACTAGCGGGAGATGAGCAGTTCTTC. Translating it yields CASRAAGLAGDEQFF.

This clonotype was counted only a few times. The rearrangement joins TRBV19 to TRBJ2-2; 7 bases line up with TRBD2. This CDR3 has 15 residues. V lost 8 bases, J lost 6 bases, and 12 bases stayed unmatched. Looked up from germline, CDR1 is LNHDA and CDR2 is SQIVND (reference sequence). CDR3 bases: TGTGCCAGTTCGATACTTCTAGCGGCAGCCGGGGAGCTGTTTTTT. Translated, it gives CASSILLAAAGELFF.

This clonotype was counted between two and nine times. V is TRBV14 and J is TRBJ1-1; D gene ambiguous. The CDR3 is made up of 13 amino acids. V lost 3 bases and J 1 base, leaving 6 bases between the germline ends. Germline CDR1 reads SGHDN; CDR2 reads FVKESK. CDR3 sequence reads: CASSQLRNTEAFF. In nucleotides, the CDR3 is TGTGCCAGCAGCCAGCTACGGAACACTGAAGCTTTCTTT.

This sequence joins TRBV29-1 and TRBJ2-1; 7 bases are shared with TRBD2. CDR3 length equals 13 residues. J lost 5 bases, V lost 7 bases, and 8 bases had no gene match. Germline values: CDR1 SQVTM, CDR2 ANQGSEA. The CDR3 spells CSADPTSDNEQFF. CDR3 coding DNA: TGCAGCGCAGACCCCACTAGCGACAATGAGCAGTTCTTC.

This clonotype was counted only a few times. The rearrangement joins TRBV24-1 to TRBJ1-2; TRBD1 is a possible D gene (5 bases). The CDR3 loop spans 14 amino acids. Germline V lookup: CDR1 KGHDR, CDR2 SFDVKD. Trimming shortened V by 4 bases and J by 2 bases, and 10 bases separated the two germline ends. The CDR3 sequence is CATSDSTENYGYTF. The CDR3, as DNA: TGTGCCACCAGTGACTCGACAGAGAACTATGGCTACACCTTC.

J is TRBJ2-3 and V is TRBV25-1, with D hard to call. CDR1 MGHDK and CDR2 SYGVNS come from the germline V gene. Between the trimmed V and J ends, which lost 2 bases and 2 bases, there was a span of 8 bases. The CDR3 loop spans 14 amino acids. The CDR3 sequence: CASSEARHTDTQYF. In DNA form, the CDR3 reads TGTGCCAGCAGTGAAGCGCGCCACACAGATACGCAGTATTTT.

V gene TRBV3-1 combines with J gene TRBJ2-7, with D hard to call. Trimming stripped 2 bases from V and 2 bases from J, with 7 bases between. The germline V gene has CDR1 LGHDT and CDR2 YNNKEL (reference sequence). This CDR3 spans 13 amino acids. The chain's CDR3 is CASSQRRAYEQYF. CDR3 nucleotides: TGTGCCAGCAGCCAAAGGAGAGCCTACGAGCAGTACTTC.

This clonotype was seen a few times. The genes are TRBV5-1 and TRBJ2-1; TRBD2 matches 8 bases. The CDR3 consists of 15 residues. Trimming removed 4 bases from V and 3 bases from J; junction bases left unmatched: 6. Germline lookup yields CDR1 SGHRS and CDR2 YFSETQ. CDR3 sequence (DNA): TGCGCCAGCAGCGCACTAGCGGAGGACTACAATGAGCAGTTCTTC. It codes for CASSALAEDYNEQFF.